The 2 T cell receptor beta chains below were found in one sample sequenced in a study of CD8+ T cells in alopecia areata (dated by TCRdb to about 2018). The library was generated by the immunoSEQ multiplex PCR assay. For TCR sequencing, RNA was extracted from every sample and reverse transcribed into cDNA to serve as template. TCRdb retrieved this table from immuneACCESS and kept in-frame rearrangements only. Not all clones are present; in checked studies, unresolved V genes account for under half, and no reason is known for the remainder. The sample contains roughly 120,000 clones, roughly 68% of them found a single time. The ten largest clones capture 2.8% of the sample. The sequenced sample was CD4+ T cells sorted from blood. These receptors came from a human donor in good health.

This rearrangement joins TRBV30 to TRBJ2-7; either TRBD1 or TRBD2 may fit D (5 bases each). Germline loops: CDR1 GTSNPN, CDR2 SVGIG (reference sequence). The CDR3 contains 11 residues. V was clipped by 5 bases and J by 6 bases, with 11 bases between them. The CDR3, as DNA: TGTGCCTGGGGCCGGGGCACCGAGCAGTACTTC. Protein product: CAWGRGTEQYF.

Points on this clone: The same CDR3 can be traced to other DNA sequences in this sample. CDR3 loop: CASSLGQGLYEQYF. CDR3 bases: TGCGCCAGCAGCTTGGGACAGGGTCTATACGAGCAGTACTTC. The gene calls are TRBV5-1 and TRBJ2-7; 7 nucleotides line up with TRBD1. CDR3 length: 14 amino acids. CDR1 SGHRS and CDR2 YFSETQ come from the germline V gene. Unmatched junction bases numbered 4, after V lost 0 bases and J lost 4 bases.